Described below is a single TCR beta chain sequence and its context. In germline, CDR1 is SEHNR, CDR2 FQNEAQ (reference sequence). Germline trimming cut 6 bases from V and 2 bases from J; bases unmatched to any gene: 6. This CDR3 contains 14 residues. The entry originates in a study of blood T cell repertoires in COVID-19. As processed by the authors: It was from reference gene primer amplification that nucleated cell counts were estimated. The protocol was immunoSEQ multiplex PCR, while the TCRdb copy is restricted to in-frame clones and leaves out a portion. The D gene and trimming were derived from the DNA, and the V and J assignments and clone size from that table. The sample lists under 200,000 clones, roughly 84% occurring once.

This clonotype was obtained from a woman between 45 and 65 years old with COVID-19, enrolled during active disease. The sequenced sample consisted of peripheral blood. The V and J genes are TRBV7-9 and TRBJ2-7, with 8 bases matching TRBD2. CDR3: CASRGSGETYEQYF. In DNA, the CDR3 is TGTGCCAGCAGGGGTAGCGGGGAGACCTACGAGCAGTACTTC.